This is a list of T cell receptor beta chains from one sample in a study of T-cell reconstitution after alpha-beta-depleted transplantation in children. TCRdb used MiXCR to reprocess the PCR reads, holding one entry per CDR3 protein. The data show around 360,000 distinct CDR3 sequences, over 9% seen once. Here the sequenced sample was PBMCs from the stem cell graft donor, taken from the stem cell graft. The receptors originated from a human donor who donated a stem cell graft to a child with acute lymphoblastic leukemia. The CDR3 runs from the conserved cysteine through the conserved F or W. A D gene is named only where the DNA matches it firmly. The size of a clone is reported for some rows only, either as once, few or many, or as a class for expanded clones.

size: few; D: -; J: TRBJ2-1; V: TRBV27; CDR3: CASSDYGGEQFF; DNA: TGTGCCAGCAGTGACTACGGGGGTGAGCAGTTCTTC
size: -; D: -; J: TRBJ2-3; V: TRBV20-1; CDR3: CSALVRGGGTDTQYF; DNA: TGCAGTGCCCTTGTACGGGGTGGGGGCACAGATACGCAGTATTTT
size: -; D: -; J: TRBJ2-5; V: TRBV3-1; CDR3: CASSPGSWNQETQYF; DNA: TGTGCCAGCAGCCCCGGGTCGTGGAACCAAGAGACCCAGTACTTC
size: many; D: TRBD2; J: TRBJ2-1; V: TRBV27; CDR3: CASSLIGFVASGNNEQFF; DNA: TGTGCCAGCAGTTTAATTGGATTCGTGGCTAGCGGAAACAATGAGCAGTTCTTC
size: many; D: -; J: TRBJ1-2; V: TRBV28; CDR3: CASREWQLGYTF; DNA: TGTGCCAGCAGGGAGTGGCAACTTGGCTACACCTTC
size: -; D: TRBD2; J: TRBJ2-3; V: TRBV5-5; CDR3: CASSSLAGGDTDTQYF; DNA: TGTGCCAGCAGCAGCCTAGCGGGAGGGGACACAGATACGCAGTATTTT
size: many; D: TRBD2; J: TRBJ2-5; V: TRBV4-1; CDR3: CASSQVGLAGETQYF; DNA: TGCGCCAGCAGCCAAGTTGGGCTAGCGGGAGAGACCCAGTACTTC
size: -; D: TRBD2; J: TRBJ2-7; V: TRBV5-5; CDR3: CASSFPGLAGADYEQYF; DNA: TGTGCCAGCAGCTTTCCCGGACTAGCGGGGGCAGACTACGAGCAGTACTTC
size: -; D: -; J: TRBJ1-2; V: TRBV5-1; CDR3: CASSLETGPTFGYTF; DNA: TGCGCCAGCAGCTTGGAAACAGGGCCAACGTTTGGCTACACCTTC
size: many; D: -; J: TRBJ2-3; V: TRBV7-2; CDR3: CASSLVRAVTDTQYF; DNA: TGTGCCAGCAGCTTAGTTAGAGCGGTCACAGATACGCAGTATTTT
size: -; D: TRBD1; J: TRBJ2-7; V: TRBV7-8; CDR3: CASSSMTGAYEQYF; DNA: TGTGCCAGCAGCTCCATGACAGGGGCCTACGAGCAGTACTTC
size: few; D: -; J: TRBJ2-7; V: TRBV7-9; CDR3: CASSLLHYEQYF; DNA: TGTGCCAGCAGCTTATTGCACTACGAGCAGTACTTC
size: few; D: -; J: TRBJ2-3; V: TRBV20-1; CDR3: CSARVQGTDTQYF; DNA: TGCAGTGCTAGAGTACAGGGCACAGATACGCAGTATTTT
size: few; D: -; J: TRBJ2-4; V: TRBV5-1; CDR3: CASSPRTEGSNKNIQYF; DNA: TGCGCCAGCAGCCCACGGACGGAGGGGAGCAACAAAAACATTCAGTACTTC
size: -; D: -; J: TRBJ2-2; V: TRBV4-3; CDR3: CASSRTQNTGELFF; DNA: TGCGCCAGCAGCCGAACACAGAACACCGGGGAGCTGTTTTTT
size: -; D: TRBD2; J: TRBJ2-1; V: TRBV28; CDR3: CASSLFAGGSYNEQFF; DNA: TGTGCCAGCAGTTTATTCGCGGGGGGCTCCTACAATGAGCAGTTCTTC
size: -; D: -; J: TRBJ1-1; V: TRBV20-1; CDR3: CSARVLQANTEAFF; DNA: TGCAGTGCTAGAGTCCTACAGGCGAACACTGAAGCTTTCTTT
size: -; D: TRBD2; J: TRBJ2-1; V: TRBV29-1; CDR3: CSVDGGGVEQFF; DNA: TGCAGCGTTGACGGCGGGGGGGTTGAGCAGTTCTTC
size: once; D: TRBD1; J: TRBJ2-2; V: TRBV20-1; CDR3: CRARWDSTGELFF; DNA: TGCAGAGCTAGGTGGGACAGCACCGGGGAGCTGTTTTTT
size: -; D: -; J: TRBJ2-3; V: TRBV12-3/TRBV12-4; CDR3: CASSDTEKGFTDTQYF; DNA: TGTGCCAGCAGTGACACCGAGAAGGGGTTCACAGATACGCAGTATTTT
size: many; D: -; J: TRBJ2-5; V: TRBV18; CDR3: CASSPRQVQETQYF; DNA: TGTGCCAGCTCACCGAGACAGGTCCAAGAGACCCAGTACTTC
size: -; D: -; J: TRBJ1-5; V: TRBV5-1; CDR3: CASSLSGIQSQPQHF; DNA: TGCGCCAGCAGCTTGTCAGGGATCCAAAGTCAGCCCCAGCATTTT
size: many; D: -; J: TRBJ1-6; V: TRBV20-1; CDR3: CSARDRIDSPLHF; DNA: TGCAGTGCTAGAGATAGGATAGATTCACCCCTCCACTTT
size: -; D: -; J: TRBJ1-3; V: TRBV5-1; CDR3: CASSLEAISGNTIYF; DNA: TGCGCCAGCAGCTTGGAGGCCATCTCTGGAAACACCATATATTTT
size: -; D: -; J: TRBJ2-5; V: TRBV7-9; CDR3: CASSSTEKETQYF; DNA: TGTGCCAGCAGCTCGACAGAAAAAGAGACCCAGTACTTC
size: many; D: TRBD1; J: TRBJ2-7; V: TRBV7-2; CDR3: CASSLALAGGTYEQYF; DNA: TGTGCCAGCAGCTTAGCGTTGGCAGGGGGAACCTACGAGCAGTACTTC
size: -; D: -; J: TRBJ1-1; V: TRBV5-1; CDR3: CASSLVAEREAFF; DNA: TGCGCCAGCAGCTTGGTGGCAGAGCGTGAAGCTTTCTTT
size: many; D: TRBD1; J: TRBJ2-5; V: TRBV20-1; CDR3: CSAQGAETQYF; DNA: TGCAGTGCTCAGGGGGCGGAGACCCAGTACTTC
size: -; D: TRBD1; J: TRBJ2-2; V: TRBV5-1; CDR3: CASSLGVGTANTGELFF; DNA: TGCGCCAGCAGCTTGGGTGTTGGGACAGCGAACACCGGGGAGCTGTTTTTT
size: few; D: TRBD2; J: TRBJ2-7; V: TRBV20-1; CDR3: CSARPGLAGALYGPGEQYF; DNA: TGCAGTGCTAGACCAGGACTAGCGGGAGCTCTATATGGCCCGGGGGAGCAGTACTTC
size: -; D: -; J: TRBJ1-6; V: TRBV4-3; CDR3: CASSLGSTGNSPLHF; DNA: TGCGCCAGCAGCCTCGGGAGTACAGGGAATTCACCCCTCCACTTT
size: -; D: -; J: TRBJ2-7; V: TRBV4-3; CDR3: CASSQDTGINEQYF; DNA: TGCGCCAGCAGCCAAGACACAGGGATCAACGAGCAGTACTTC
size: few; D: -; J: TRBJ1-1; V: TRBV4-2; CDR3: CASSQEQNTEAFF; DNA: TGTGCCAGCAGCCAAGAACAGAACACTGAAGCTTTCTTT
size: many; D: -; J: TRBJ2-2; V: TRBV28; CDR3: CASRPPGRTTGELFF; DNA: TGTGCCAGCAGACCTCCGGGACGGACAACCGGGGAGCTGTTTTTT
size: many; D: TRBD2; J: TRBJ2-5; V: TRBV12-3/TRBV12-4; CDR3: CASSSLPLNGRADETQYF; DNA: TGTGCCAGCAGTTCCCTCCCCCTTAACGGGAGGGCCGATGAGACCCAGTACTTC
size: -; D: TRBD2; J: TRBJ2-3; V: TRBV20-1; CDR3: CSAIAPGVAGDTQYF; DNA: TGCAGTGCTATAGCCCCTGGGGTAGCGGGGGATACGCAGTATTTT
size: -; D: -; J: TRBJ2-2; V: TRBV5-8; CDR3: CASSSRHLGGELFF; DNA: TGTGCCAGCAGCTCCCGACACCTTGGTGGGGAGCTGTTTTTT
size: many; D: -; J: TRBJ1-1; V: TRBV7-8; CDR3: CASSSQGHLNTEAFF; DNA: TGTGCCAGCAGCTCTCAGGGTCACTTGAACACTGAAGCTTTCTTT
size: -; D: -; J: TRBJ1-2; V: TRBV6-5; CDR3: CASSYSDSYGYTF; DNA: TGTGCCAGCAGTTACTCGGACAGCTATGGCTACACCTTC
size: -; D: TRBD2; J: TRBJ2-3; V: TRBV4-1; CDR3: CASSQPGTSGIYTQYF; DNA: TGCGCCAGCAGCCAGCCCGGGACTAGCGGGATATATACGCAGTATTTT
size: few; D: TRBD1; J: TRBJ2-5; V: TRBV10-2; CDR3: CASSFLYRDRGRETQYF; DNA: TGCGCCAGCAGTTTTTTATACCGGGACAGGGGGCGAGAGACCCAGTACTTC
size: few; D: TRBD1; J: TRBJ2-7; V: TRBV5-1; CDR3: CASSLETGVYEQYF; DNA: TGCGCCAGCAGCTTGGAAACAGGGGTCTACGAGCAGTACTTC
size: -; D: TRBD1; J: TRBJ1-6; V: TRBV6-5; CDR3: CASSGRGNSPLHF; DNA: TGTGCCAGCTCGGGCAGGGGGAATTCACCCCTCCACTTT
size: few; D: -; J: TRBJ2-5; V: TRBV9; CDR3: CASSVAPGYKDRLETQYF; DNA: TGTGCCAGCAGCGTAGCACCAGGATATAAAGACAGGTTGGAGACCCAGTACTTC
size: -; D: -; J: TRBJ1-1; V: TRBV6-1; CDR3: CASTRRGDTEAFF; DNA: TGTGCCAGCACCAGACGAGGGGACACTGAAGCTTTCTTT
size: -; D: TRBD2; J: TRBJ2-7; V: TRBV5-1; CDR3: CASSFTSGRKYEQYF; DNA: TGCGCCAGCAGCTTTACTAGCGGGAGAAAATACGAGCAGTACTTC
size: -; D: -; J: TRBJ1-4; V: TRBV5-1; CDR3: CASSRGREGEKLFF; DNA: TGCGCCAGCAGCCGAGGACGGGAAGGGGAAAAACTGTTTTTT
size: -; D: -; J: TRBJ2-5; V: TRBV28; CDR3: CASSPFAGRIPGARYF; DNA: TGTGCCAGCAGTCCATTTGCGGGGAGGATCCCAGGGGCCCGGTACTTC
size: -; D: TRBD2; J: TRBJ2-3; V: TRBV27; CDR3: CASSFQLAGGEGTQYF; DNA: TGTGCCAGCAGTTTCCAACTAGCGGGGGGCGAGGGTACGCAGTATTTT